A single sample is the source of the 24 T cell receptor beta chains below, sequenced in a study of cytomegalovirus exposure and HLA in healthy donors. Primers for the PCR totalled 60 Vbeta and 13 Jbeta. TCRdb's copy holds only in-frame clones and misses some; the assay was immunoSEQ multiplex PCR. The sample carries approximately 170,000 clones, approximately 83% recorded once. Sequenced: PBMCs. The receptors shown here come from a boy between 2 and 15 years old in good health and CMV-seronegative.

J is TRBJ2-7 and V is TRBV6-5; tentatively, D is TRBD2 (6 bases). This CDR3 has 14 residues. Trimming pared 2 bases from V and 0 bases from J, leaving 8 bases between. CDR1 is MNHEY and CDR2 is SVGAGI in the germline V gene. The CDR3, as DNA: TGTGCCAGCAGTTACGGGACTGACTCCTACGAGCAGTACTTC. Its protein is CASSYGTDSYEQYF.

The genes are TRBV10-1 and TRBJ2-5; 9 bases map to TRBD2. CDR1 is WNHNN, CDR2 SYGVQD, per germline (reference sequence). V shed 6 bases, J shed 5 bases, and the junction held 10 bases outside the gene matches. The CDR3 is 15 residues long. For the CDR3, the DNA is TGCGCCAGCAGGAGTAGCGGGGGCCTTCTTGAGACCCAGTACTTC. This gives the protein CASRSSGGLLETQYF.

This chain links TRBV6-1 with TRBJ1-2, with D possibly TRBD1 on 5 matching bases. Germline V lookup: CDR1 MNHNS, CDR2 SASEGT. With 7 bases removed from V and 2 bases from J, the gap between germline ends came to 8 bases. This CDR3 comprises 12 residues. CDR3 amino acids: CASNRGNYGYTF. The DNA for the CDR3 is TGTGCCAGCAACCGGGGGAACTATGGCTACACCTTC.

The chain has TRBV7-2 and TRBJ2-1, with 11 nucleotides matching TRBD1. The junction had 8 bases not matched to a gene; V was cut back by 5 bases and J by 5 bases. The CDR3 is made up of 16 amino acids. CDR1 and CDR2 from the germline V gene are SGHTA and FQGNSA. The CDR3 loop reads CASSLSRDRGNNEQFF. The CDR3 nucleotides are TGTGCCAGCAGCCTATCCCGGGACAGGGGGAACAATGAGCAGTTCTTC.

This clone appeared a few times. This rearrangement joins TRBV27 to TRBJ1-5, with 7 nucleotides matching TRBD1. The germline gives CDR1 MNHEY, CDR2 SMNVEV (reference sequence). This CDR3 is built from 15 residues. Losses at the gene ends were 2 bases for V and 7 bases for J; bases not matched to a gene: 8. CDR3 loop: CASSLIRDSKQPQHF. DNA of the CDR3: TGTGCCAGCAGTTTAATCCGGGACAGTAAGCAGCCCCAGCATTTT.

The V gene is TRBV27, the J gene TRBJ1-1, with a possible D match to TRBD1 (6 bases). CDR1 and CDR2 from the germline V gene are MNHEY and SMNVEV (reference sequence). With 5 bases removed from V and 13 bases from J, the gap between germline ends came to 20 bases. The length of the CDR3 is 13 residues. The CDR3 DNA reads as TGTGCCAGCAGTCCCAGGGGCCCCGAGTTTTTTTTCTTT. This codes for CASSPRGPEFFFF.

The J gene is TRBJ2-3, the V gene TRBV5-1; maybe TRBD2 (6 bases). The V gene's germline CDR1 is SGHRS and CDR2 YFSETQ. V lost 4 bases and J lost 6, with 15 bases in between. The CDR3 spans 14 residues. The CDR3 spells CASSLGTRGDTQYF. The CDR3 DNA follows: TGCGCCAGCAGCCTGGGGACTCGAGGGGATACGCAGTATTTT. Full variable domain (outside the CDR3, taken from reference TRBV5-1 and TRBJ2-3): KAGVTQTPRYLIKTRGQQVTLSCSPISGHRSVSWYQQTPGQGLQFLFEYFSETQRNKGNFPGRFSGRQFSNSRSEMNVSTLELGDSALYLCASSLGTRGDTQYFGPGTRLTVL.

This clone was counted a single time. J is TRBJ2-7 and V is TRBV4-3; TRBD2 matches at 7 bases. V dropped 0 bases and J dropped 4; count of bases not matched to a gene: 12. The CDR3 has 17 amino acids. In germline, CDR1 is LGHNA, CDR2 YSLEER. CDR3 sequence: CASSQDSRASGRYEQYF. The CDR3 DNA sequence: TGCGCCAGCAGCCAAGATTCCCGGGCTAGCGGTAGATACGAGCAGTACTTC.

This chain connects TRBV23-1 to TRBJ1-1, with D perhaps TRBD1 (6 bases). TRBV23-1 is marked as an open reading frame, function uncertain. The CDR3 extends over 17 amino acids. Trimming shortened V by 0 bases and J by 5 bases, and 19 bases separated the two germline ends. CDR3 sequence: CASSQSIETRGLTEAFF. In nucleotides, the CDR3 is TGCGCCAGCAGTCAATCCATCGAAACCAGGGGTTTAACTGAAGCTTTCTTT.

V gene TRBV7-9 combines with J gene TRBJ2-1; maybe TRBD1 (6 bases). With 3 bases removed from V and 4 bases from J, the gap between germline ends came to 10 bases. The CDR3 consists of 14 residues. Germline values: CDR1 SEHNR, CDR2 FQNEAQ (reference sequence). The CDR3 reads CASSFRQEYNEQFF. In nucleotides, the CDR3 is TGTGCCAGCAGCTTCCGACAGGAGTACAATGAGCAGTTCTTC.

This chain connects TRBV11-3 to TRBJ2-7; D not certain. With 1 base removed from V and 0 bases from J, the gap between germline ends came to 4 bases. Germline V gene sequence: CDR1 SGHNT, CDR2 YENEEA. The CDR3 length is 13 residues. CDR3 region: CASSLASSYEQYF. In DNA, the CDR3 is TGTGCCAGCAGCTTAGCGAGCTCCTACGAGCAGTACTTC.

The chain uses TRBV6-5 and TRBJ2-7; 8 bases match TRBD1. This CDR3 comprises 15 residues. CDR1 MNHEY and CDR2 SVGAGI come from the germline V gene. V lost 7 bases and J lost 7; bases outside the gene matches: 15. The CDR3 loop is CASKGTDRGHREQYF. In DNA form, the CDR3 reads TGTGCCAGCAAAGGGACCGACAGGGGCCACAGAGAGCAGTACTTC.

The DNA for the CDR3 is TGCGCCAGCAGCCAAGGGACTAGCGGGAGAACTTACTTC. It yields the protein CASSQGTSGRTYF. J is TRBJ2-7 and V is TRBV4-3; 13 nucleotides align to TRBD2. Germline V gene sequence: CDR1 LGHNA, CDR2 YSLEER. The CDR3 covers 13 residues. V gave up 1 base and J gave up 13 bases; unmatched junction bases: 4.

The rearrangement joins TRBV9 to TRBJ2-4; the D gene is possibly TRBD2 (5 bases). Trimming took 0 bases from V and 1 from J, leaving 5 bases between them. The CDR3 extends over 14 amino acids. Germline lookup yields CDR1 SGDLS and CDR2 YYNGEE. CDR3 nucleotides: TGTGCCAGCAGCGTAGCGGGGGCCAAAAACATTCAGTACTTC. The encoded protein is CASSVAGAKNIQYF. The full variable domain, with the rest looked up from reference TRBV9 and TRBJ2-4, is DSGVTQTPKHLITATGQRVTLRCSPRSGDLSVYWYQQSLDQGLQFLIQYYNGEERAKGNILERFSAQQFPDLHSELNLSSLELGDSALYFCASSVAGAKNIQYFGAGTRLSVL.

The chain is built from TRBV12-2 and TRBJ1-1. TRBV12-2 is a documented pseudogene. CDR3 size: 16 residues. The CDR3 here is CASRSPVRDRGTEAFF. DNA of the CDR3: TGTGCAAGTCGCTCCCCGGTCCGGGATCGGGGCACTGAAGCTTTCTTT.

CDR3 region: CASSSGLAGLDNEQFF. The CDR3 nucleotides are TGTGCCAGCAGCTCCGGACTAGCGGGATTGGACAATGAGCAGTTCTTC. The rearrangement links TRBV5-6 to TRBJ2-1, with 12 bases lining up with TRBD2. V trimming: 3 bases; J trimming: 5 bases; junction bases outside the gene matches: 6. Per the germline V gene, CDR1 is SGHDT and CDR2 is YYEEEE. The CDR3 is made up of 16 amino acids.

This clone was detected only once. The chain links TRBV9 to TRBJ2-2; a weak D match, TRBD2 (6 bases). Trimming cost V 2 bases and J 8 bases, with 10 bases left between them. The CDR3 has 13 residues. Per germline, CDR1 SGDLS and CDR2 YYNGEE. CDR3 protein: CASSVAEGGELFF. Written as DNA, the CDR3 is TGTGCCAGCAGCGTGGCGGAGGGGGGGGAGCTGTTTTTT.

V gene TRBV27 combines with J gene TRBJ1-1; D ambiguous. V lost 6 bases and J 1 base, leaving 18 bases between the germline ends. Germline V lookup: CDR1 MNHEY, CDR2 SMNVEV (reference sequence). The CDR3 is 16 residues long. The chain's CDR3 is CASRASLRVRNTEAFF. CDR3 in DNA: TGTGCCAGCAGAGCTTCCCTTCGGGTCAGGAACACTGAAGCTTTCTTT.

The chain has TRBV19 and TRBJ1-5; weak D call: TRBD1 (5 bases). Germline values: CDR1 LNHDA, CDR2 SQIVND (reference sequence). The CDR3 spans 12 residues. Trimming shortened V by 8 bases and J by 3 bases, and 8 bases separated the two germline ends. CDR3 residues: CASAGFNQPQHF. The CDR3, as DNA: TGTGCCAGTGCAGGGTTCAATCAGCCCCAGCATTTT.

The V and J genes are TRBV7-2 and TRBJ2-1; D is possibly TRBD1 (5 bases). Looked up from germline, CDR1 is SGHTA and CDR2 is FQGNSA. This CDR3 has 15 residues. Trimming took off 0 bases at V and 8 bases at J, with 14 bases between the two ends. The DNA for the CDR3 is TGTGCCAGCAGCTTAGCGACTTCCCTAGGGGATGAGCAGTTCTTC. Protein: CASSLATSLGDEQFF.

The chain carries TRBV5-1 and TRBJ1-4, with 8 bases lining up with TRBD1. The CDR3 is made up of 15 amino acids. V shed 4 bases and J 3 bases; nucleotides not matched to a gene: 5. CDR1 is SGHRS and CDR2 is YFSETQ in the germline V gene. CDR3 nucleotides: TGCGCCAGCAGCCCACGGACAGGGTCTAATGAAAAACTGTTTTTT. Protein product: CASSPRTGSNEKLFF. The complete variable domain, with remaining parts taken from reference TRBV5-1 and TRBJ1-4, reads KAGVTQTPRYLIKTRGQQVTLSCSPISGHRSVSWYQQTPGQGLQFLFEYFSETQRNKGNFPGRFSGRQFSNSRSEMNVSTLELGDSALYLCASSPRTGSNEKLFFGSGTQLSVL.

The chain joins TRBV19 to TRBJ1-2; no firm D call. CDR3 size: 15 residues. V lost 3 bases and J lost 2, with 13 bases in between. Germline V lookup: CDR1 LNHDA, CDR2 SQIVND (reference sequence). The CDR3 sequence: CASSMPDIHNYGYTF. CDR3 bases: TGTGCCAGTAGTATGCCCGACATCCACAACTATGGCTACACCTTC. Full variable domain (rest looked up from reference TRBV19 and TRBJ1-2): DGGITQSPKYLFRKEGQNVTLSCEQNLNHDAMYWYRQDPGQGLRLIYYSQIVNDFQKGDIAEGYSVSREKKESFPLTVTSAQKNPTAFYLCASSMPDIHNYGYTFGSGTRLTVV.

Of note for this clone: The same CDR3 also results from other DNA sequences found in this sample. V gene TRBV2 combines with J gene TRBJ2-1; 8 bases agree with TRBD2. Germline values: CDR1 SNHLY, CDR2 FYNNEI. CDR3 size: 17 residues. Trimming removed 0 bases from V and 6 bases from J; junction bases left unmatched: 10. In nucleotides, the CDR3 is TGTGCCAGCAGTGAAGCCGGACCAGCGGGGGCTTTCAATGAGCAGTTCTTC. Translated, it gives CASSEAGPAGAFNEQFF.

The V gene is TRBV27, the J gene TRBJ2-1, with 8 nucleotides matching TRBD1. The CDR3 covers 17 residues. J lost 1 base, V lost 5 bases, and 10 bases had no gene match. Germline V gives CDR1 MNHEY, CDR2 SMNVEV (reference sequence). The CDR3 nucleotides are TGTGCCAGCAGTCCTGGACAGGGATATAGTTCCTACAATGAGCAGTTCTTC. Residues: CASSPGQGYSSYNEQFF.